The 32 T cell receptor beta chains in this list originate from one sample, sequenced in a study of blood T cell repertoires in COVID-19. TCRdb's copy holds only in-frame clones and misses some; the assay was immunoSEQ multiplex PCR. This sample carries 100,000 to 150,000 clones, approximately 68% of them seen once, and the ten largest clones take 2.2%. The specimen sequenced was peripheral blood. The receptors stem from a woman in her seventies with acute or convalescent COVID-19.

This clone came up a few times. V gene TRBV19 combines with J gene TRBJ2-7, with 8 positions matching TRBD2. Looked up from germline, CDR1 is LNHDA and CDR2 is SQIVND (reference sequence). After removal of 1 base from V and 3 bases from J, the junction contained 2 bases not matched to a gene. This CDR3 has 14 amino acids. The CDR3 region is CASSIALADYEQYF. CDR3 nucleotides: TGTGCCAGTAGTATAGCACTAGCGGACTACGAGCAGTACTTC.

The rearrangement joins TRBV6-1 to TRBJ1-2; TRBD1 matches at 8 bases. J lost 4 bases, V lost 0 bases, and 13 bases had no gene match. This CDR3 has 18 residues. Germline CDR1 reads MNHNS; CDR2 reads SASEGT. The chain's CDR3 is CASSEARDRNPRGYGYTF. The CDR3, as DNA: TGTGCCAGCAGTGAAGCGCGGGACAGGAACCCTCGGGGCTATGGCTACACCTTC.

The rearrangement uses TRBV6-5 and TRBJ1-5; no clear D. This CDR3 is 15 amino acids long. The V end lost 2 bases, the J end lost 0 bases, and 8 bases lay between the germline ends. CDR1 is MNHEY and CDR2 is SVGAGI in the germline V gene. CDR3 region: CASSYSLNSNQPQHF. In DNA form, the CDR3 reads TGTGCCAGCAGTTACAGCCTGAATAGCAATCAGCCCCAGCATTTT.

The rearrangement links TRBV7-2 to TRBJ2-7; D remains ambiguous. V was pared by 2 bases and J by 7 bases, with 12 bases between. The CDR3 is 13 residues long. The germline V gene has CDR1 SGHTA and CDR2 FQGNSA. DNA of the CDR3: TGTGCCAGCAGCTTAAAATATGTTACTGAGCAGTACTTC. Translated: CASSLKYVTEQYF.

The chain links TRBV9 to TRBJ2-3, with 10 bases aligning to TRBD2. Germline CDR1 reads SGDLS; CDR2 reads YYNGEE. CDR3 length: 16 residues. With 3 bases clipped from V and 3 bases from J, the junction kept 7 bases outside the gene matches. DNA of the CDR3: TGTGCCAGCAGCGCCCGACCAGCGGGGGGGACAGATACGCAGTATTTT. Protein: CASSARPAGGTDTQYF. The full variable domain, rest sourced from reference TRBV9 and TRBJ2-3, is DSGVTQTPKHLITATGQRVTLRCSPRSGDLSVYWYQQSLDQGLQFLIQYYNGEERAKGNILERFSAQQFPDLHSELNLSSLELGDSALYFCASSARPAGGTDTQYFGPGTRLTVL.

CDR3 residues: CASSYAQGLAYEQYF. In DNA, the CDR3 is TGTGCCAGCAGTTACGCACAGGGGCTGGCCTACGAGCAGTACTTC. The V gene is TRBV6-5, the J gene TRBJ2-7, with 7 positions matching TRBD1. Germline trimming cut 2 bases from V and 2 bases from J; bases unmatched to any gene: 6. The CDR3 consists of 15 residues. Germline values: CDR1 MNHEY, CDR2 SVGAGI.

The chain combines TRBV7-3 with TRBJ1-2; 9 bases map to TRBD1. The V gene's germline CDR1 is SGHTA and CDR2 FQGTGA. The CDR3 loop spans 14 amino acids. Germline trimming cut 5 bases from V and 5 bases from J; bases unmatched to any gene: 6. CDR3 region: CASSPGTGPYGYTF. The CDR3 DNA reads as TGTGCCAGCAGCCCGGGGACAGGGCCTTATGGCTACACCTTC.

V is TRBV6-5 and J is TRBJ1-4; 11 bases match TRBD1. The CDR3 loop spans 15 amino acids. Germline V gene data show CDR1 as MNHEY and CDR2 as SVGAGI. J was trimmed by 7 bases and V by 5 bases; bases with no gene match: 6. CDR3: CASSPGQGASEKLFF. For the CDR3, the DNA is TGTGCCAGCAGTCCCGGACAGGGGGCGAGTGAAAAACTGTTTTTT.

In regard to this clone: Other DNA sequences from this sample encode an identical CDR3 as well. The chain carries TRBV5-4 and TRBJ2-5; 7 bases align to TRBD1. Germline trimming cut 7 bases from V and 2 bases from J; bases unmatched to any gene: 2. Germline V gene data show CDR1 as SGHNT and CDR2 as YYREEE (reference sequence). The CDR3 spans 12 residues. The CDR3: CASGGQQETQYF. The CDR3 coding sequence is TGTGCCAGCGGGGGACAGCAAGAGACCCAGTACTTC.

The V gene is TRBV2, the J gene TRBJ2-2; 10 nucleotides agree with TRBD2. The CDR3 covers 14 residues. The germline gives CDR1 SNHLY, CDR2 FYNNEI. V was pared by 7 bases and J by 4 bases, with 3 bases of the junction left unmatched. This CDR3 is CASIGLAATGELFF. The CDR3 region has the DNA TGTGCCAGCATAGGACTAGCGGCCACCGGGGAGCTGTTTTTT. The full variable domain, completed using reference TRBV2 and TRBJ2-2, is EPEVTQTPSHQVTQMGQEVILRCVPISNHLYFYWYRQILGQKVEFLVSFYNNEISEKSEIFDDQFSVERPDGSNFTLKIRSTKLEDSAMYFCASIGLAATGELFFGEGSRLTVL.

The chain links TRBV18 to TRBJ2-3; D is perhaps TRBD1 (5 bases). The CDR3 has 16 amino acids. Germline loops: CDR1 KGHSH, CDR2 LQKENI. Trimming removed 7 bases from V and 2 bases from J, with 19 bases in between. Here the CDR3 reads CASYSSTDFSTDTQYF. The CDR3 DNA follows: TGTGCCAGCTATTCCTCGACAGACTTCTCCACAGATACGCAGTATTTT.

The sample holds one count of this clone. V is TRBV6-6 and J is TRBJ1-5, with 8 bases lining up with TRBD1. The CDR3 sequence is 15 residues long. The V gene end was trimmed by 6 bases and the J gene end by 6 bases; junction bases not matched to a gene: 10. Germline V gene lookup returns CDR1 MNHNY and CDR2 SVGAGI (reference sequence). Written as DNA, the CDR3 is TGTGCCAGCAGCCTAGGACAGGGAGTCAGTCAGCCCCAGCATTTT. Translated: CASSLGQGVSQPQHF.

The sample holds a few counts of this clone. The V and J genes are TRBV6-5 and TRBJ1-1; D possibly corresponds to TRBD1 (5 bases). Germline V gene sequence: CDR1 MNHEY, CDR2 SVGAGI. The CDR3 runs to 14 residues. The V gene lost 6 bases and the J gene lost 5 bases, with 16 bases spanning the gap. The CDR3 sequence is CASRWTEKGTEAFF. The DNA of the CDR3 is TGTGCCAGCAGGTGGACGGAGAAGGGGACTGAAGCTTTCTTT.

The V gene is TRBV9, the J gene TRBJ1-6; D is ambiguous. CDR3 size: 16 residues. Germline V gene lookup returns CDR1 SGDLS and CDR2 YYNGEE. V gave up 4 bases and J gave up 0 bases, with 11 bases separating them. The CDR3 region is CASSPTADSYNSPLHF. DNA of the CDR3: TGTGCCAGCAGCCCCACGGCGGACTCCTATAATTCACCCCTCCACTTT.

The chain carries TRBV5-6 and TRBJ1-5; 8 positions agree with TRBD1. Unmatched junction bases numbered 2, after V lost 2 bases and J lost 4 bases. Germline V gene sequence: CDR1 SGHDT, CDR2 YYEEEE. The CDR3 consists of 14 residues. CDR3 loop: CASSFRQGNQPQHF. CDR3 in DNA: TGTGCCAGCAGCTTTAGACAGGGGAATCAGCCCCAGCATTTT.

J is TRBJ1-4 and V is TRBV15; 10 nucleotides line up with TRBD1. Germline values: CDR1 LNHNV, CDR2 YYDKDF (reference sequence). J lost 8 bases, V lost 0 bases, and 6 bases had no gene match. The CDR3 length is 16 residues. CDR3: CATSRDLGTGVEKLFF. The CDR3 coding sequence is TGTGCCACCAGCAGAGATCTCGGGACAGGGGTGGAAAAACTGTTTTTT.

The chain carries TRBV6-5 and TRBJ1-1; D gene unclear. The germline V and J ends were trimmed by 6 bases and 10 bases, with 15 bases remaining between them. Germline-derived CDR1 and CDR2 are MNHEY and SVGAGI. CDR3 length: 12 residues. The CDR3 bases are TGTGCCAGCAGGCCCGTCGGAGGTATAGCTTTCTTT. Translating gives CASRPVGGIAFF.

The genes are TRBV18 and TRBJ1-1; 8 nucleotides match TRBD1. With 3 bases clipped from V and 4 bases from J, the junction kept 10 bases outside the gene matches. CDR3 length equals 16 residues. Germline CDR1 is KGHSH and CDR2 is LQKENI. The CDR3 reads CASSPDRVRMGTEAFF. CDR3 DNA: TGTGCCAGCTCACCGGACAGGGTACGAATGGGCACTGAAGCTTTCTTT.

The table lists this clone with a count of one. This sample also contains other DNA sequences that code for the same CDR3. The genes are TRBV2 and TRBJ1-5; weak D call: TRBD1 (5 bases). Germline V gene lookup returns CDR1 SNHLY and CDR2 FYNNEI. This CDR3 has 14 residues. The V end was cut by 5 bases, the J end by 4 bases, with 12 bases between. The CDR3 region is CASSPDSPNQPQHF. The CDR3 DNA follows: TGTGCCAGCAGTCCCGACAGCCCTAATCAGCCCCAGCATTTT. The variable domain in full, completed from reference TRBV2 and TRBJ1-5, reads EPEVTQTPSHQVTQMGQEVILRCVPISNHLYFYWYRQILGQKVEFLVSFYNNEISEKSEIFDDQFSVERPDGSNFTLKIRSTKLEDSAMYFCASSPDSPNQPQHFGDGTRLSIL.

The rearrangement uses TRBV6-6 and TRBJ1-4; TRBD1 might be the D (5 bases). Germline CDR1 MNHNY, CDR2 SVGAGI (reference sequence). The CDR3 consists of 15 residues. Deletions cut 6 bases from V and 6 bases from J, with 17 bases between. The CDR3 sequence: CASSSPGGGDEKLFF. The CDR3 DNA reads TGTGCCAGCAGCTCCCCGGGGGGTGGGGATGAAAAACTGTTTTTT.

The chain links TRBV2 to TRBJ2-7; TRBD2 might be the D (5 bases). The germline V gene encodes CDR1 SNHLY and CDR2 FYNNEI. V gave up 3 bases and J gave up 3 bases, with 9 bases separating them. There are 13 residues in the CDR3. The CDR3 is CASSDRGGYEQYF. CDR3 DNA: TGTGCCAGCAGTGACCGGGGTGGCTACGAGCAGTACTTC. Using reference TRBV2 and TRBJ2-7 for the parts outside the CDR3, the full variable domain is EPEVTQTPSHQVTQMGQEVILRCVPISNHLYFYWYRQILGQKVEFLVSFYNNEISEKSEIFDDQFSVERPDGSNFTLKIRSTKLEDSAMYFCASSDRGGYEQYFGPGTRLTVT.

The chain carries TRBV9 and TRBJ1-2, with 7 bases matching TRBD1. The V and J ends lost 4 bases and 4 bases, in that order; junction bases with no gene match: 10. CDR1 is SGDLS and CDR2 is YYNGEE in the germline V gene. The CDR3 sequence is 15 residues long. DNA of the CDR3: TGTGCCAGCAGCATGCACGACAGGGCGGGCTATGGCTACACCTTC. Protein sequence: CASSMHDRAGYGYTF.

This clone was found a few times. The rearrangement joins TRBV15 to TRBJ2-2, with D unresolved. CDR1 is LNHNV and CDR2 is YYDKDF in the germline V gene (reference sequence). The CDR3 is 13 residues long. Trimming cost V 0 bases and J 6 bases, with 5 bases left between them. The chain's CDR3 is CATSRERAGELFF. The CDR3 DNA is TGTGCCACCAGCAGAGAACGGGCCGGGGAGCTGTTTTTT. Complete variable domain (other parts from reference TRBV15 and TRBJ2-2): DAMVIQNPRYQVTQFGKPVTLSCSQTLNHNVMYWYQQKSSQAPKLLFHYYDKDFNNEADTPDNFQSRRPNTSFCFLDIRSPGLGDTAMYLCATSRERAGELFFGEGSRLTVL.

This clone was observed at least ten times. This chain joins TRBV29-1 and TRBJ1-1, with D possibly TRBD1 on 5 matching bases. CDR3 length: 13 amino acids. Germline V lookup: CDR1 SQVTM, CDR2 ANQGSEA. V dropped 8 bases and J dropped 10 bases, with 23 bases sitting between them. CDR3 sequence (DNA): TGCAGCAGTGAGAGTACAGGCCTAGTCTCAGCTTTCTTT. Translation: CSSESTGLVSAFF.

The chain employs TRBV6-5 and TRBJ2-7; tentatively, D is TRBD2 (5 bases). This CDR3 contains 14 residues. Germline V gives CDR1 MNHEY, CDR2 SVGAGI. V was cut by 8 bases and J by 0 bases, with 14 bases left in between. The CDR3 nucleotides read TGTGCCAGCGTGAGGAGGATGAGCTCCTACGAGCAGTACTTC. Residues: CASVRRMSSYEQYF.

The rearrangement links TRBV5-4 to TRBJ2-5, with a possible D match to TRBD2 (6 bases). Germline CDR1 SGHNT, CDR2 YYREEE (reference sequence). V shed 0 bases and J shed 5 bases, with 11 bases lying between them. The CDR3 runs to 14 residues. This CDR3 is CASSLAGGRETQYF. For the CDR3, the DNA is TGTGCCAGCAGCTTGGCTGGGGGGAGGGAGACCCAGTACTTC.

The chain has TRBV7-6 and TRBJ2-1; a weak D match, TRBD2 (6 bases). V lost 5 bases and J lost 7, with 18 bases in between. The CDR3 covers 15 residues. The germline V gene encodes CDR1 SGHVS and CDR2 FNYEAQ. The CDR3 is CASSAALGGRNEQFF. CDR3 DNA: TGTGCCAGCAGCGCCGCGCTTGGAGGGAGAAATGAGCAGTTCTTC. The entire variable domain, with the rest obtained from reference TRBV7-6 and TRBJ2-1, is as follows: GAGVSQSPRYKVTKRGQDVALRCDPISGHVSLYWYRQALGQGPEFLTYFNYEAQQDKSGLPNDRFSAERPEGSISTLTIQRTEQRDSAMYRCASSAALGGRNEQFFGPGTRLTVL.

The genes are TRBV6-6 and TRBJ2-1; 10 nucleotides match TRBD1. There are 13 residues in the CDR3. V gave up 6 bases and J gave up 4 bases; unmatched junction bases: 0. Germline values: CDR1 MNHNY, CDR2 SVGAGI (reference sequence). In DNA form, the CDR3 reads TGTGCCAGCAGGGACAGGGGGTACAATGAGCAGTTCTTC. It yields the protein CASRDRGYNEQFF.

The chain combines TRBV5-1 with TRBJ2-7; a possible D gene is TRBD2 (6 bases). The V end was cut by 4 bases, the J end by 3 bases, with 29 bases between. CDR3 length: 19 amino acids. From germline, CDR1 is SGHRS and CDR2 YFSETQ. The CDR3: CASSGGSRDGSTKVYEQYF. The CDR3 DNA reads TGCGCCAGCAGCGGGGGGAGCCGGGACGGATCCACCAAAGTCTACGAGCAGTACTTC.

The CDR3 DNA sequence: TGTGCCACCAGCAGAACCTACGACAGCCGGACCCAGTACTTC. Amino acids: CATSRTYDSRTQYF. The chain is built from TRBV15 and TRBJ2-5, with D maybe TRBD1 (5 bases). Germline CDR1 LNHNV, CDR2 YYDKDF (reference sequence). This CDR3 is built from 14 residues. Trimming cost V 2 bases and J 7 bases, with 14 bases left between them.

This clone was recorded a few times. V is TRBV5-4 and J is TRBJ1-6; 10 nucleotides line up with TRBD1. The V gene end was trimmed by 5 bases and the J gene end by 9 bases; junction bases not matched to a gene: 8. The CDR3 consists of 15 residues. The germline V gene encodes CDR1 SGHNT and CDR2 YYREEE (reference sequence). The chain's CDR3 is CASRRDRGTSSPLHF. The CDR3 bases are TGTGCCAGCAGACGGGACAGGGGAACTTCTTCACCCCTCCACTTT. The whole variable domain, filled in from reference TRBV5-4 and TRBJ1-6, reads ETGVTQSPTHLIKTRGQQVTLRCSSQSGHNTVSWYQQALGQGPQFIFQYYREEENGRGNFPPRFSGLQFPNYSSELNVNALELDDSALYLCASRRDRGTSSPLHFGNGTRLTVT.

The rearrangement joins TRBV3-1 (or the pseudogene TRBV3-2) to TRBJ2-3; 11 bases fit TRBD2. The CDR3 spans 16 residues. The V gene end was trimmed by 0 bases and the J gene end by 4 bases; junction bases not matched to a gene: 3. Germline CDR1 and CDR2: LGHDT and YNNKEL (reference sequence). Here the CDR3 DNA reads TGTGCCAGCAGCCAAGAAGCACTAGCGGGAGCAGATACGCAGTATTTT. Translation: CASSQEALAGADTQYF.